The rows below give T cell receptor beta chains drawn from one sample of a study of patients and donors after allogeneic stem cell transplantation. One entry per CDR3 protein, called by TCRdb with MiXCR from the RT-PCR reads. Seen here are about a million distinct CDR3 sequences, more than 15% observed once, and the top ten hold 5% to 6.5%. The specimen was blood, either unsorted or a sorted T cell fraction (not recorded which). These receptors were taken from a human donor who was either an allogeneic HSCT recipient or a stem cell or donor lymphocyte infusion donor (not recorded which). It is not recorded whose cells these are; they may come from a transplant donor. Each CDR3 is given with its conserved first and last residue. The D gene is left open where the match is weak. Some rows have no size entry. The others give once, few or many, or a class for an expanded clone.

V,size,D,J,CDR3,DNA
TRBV12-3/TRBV12-4,NA,NA,TRBJ1-1,CASSFEGWKAFF,TGTGCCAGCAGTTTTGAGGGGTGGAAGGCTTTCTTT
TRBV7-9,few,NA,TRBJ1-5,CASSFSESNQPQHF,TGTGCCAGCAGCTTTTCAGAATCCAATCAGCCCCAGCATTTT
TRBV25-1,NA,TRBD1,TRBJ2-3,CASTASTGGRTDTQYF,TGTGCCAGCACCGCGTCGACAGGGGGCCGAACAGATACGCAGTATTTT
TRBV6-6,NA,NA,TRBJ1-2,CASRGGDYGYTF,TGTGCCAGCAGGGGAGGTGACTATGGCTACACCTTC
TRBV12-3/TRBV12-4,many,NA,TRBJ1-4,CASTAGGIEKLFF,TGTGCCAGCACAGCCGGAGGGATTGAAAAACTGTTTTTT
TRBV5-1,few,NA,TRBJ2-7,CASSPVERYEQYF,TGCGCCAGCAGCCCCGTTGAAAGGTACGAGCAGTACTTC
TRBV4-2,NA,NA,TRBJ1-2,CASSQTPSAHGYTF,TGTGCCAGCAGCCAAACCCCTTCAGCCCATGGCTACACCTTC
TRBV27,NA,NA,TRBJ1-6,CASSLFKGSDSPLHF,TGTGCCAGCAGTTTATTTAAGGGCTCGGATTCACCCCTCCACTTT
TRBV7-2,NA,NA,TRBJ1-6,CASSFRGKPLHF,TGTGCCAGCAGCTTCAGGGGTAAACCCCTCCACTTT
TRBV20-1,NA,TRBD2,TRBJ2-1,CSARESGRAGEQFF,TGCAGTGCTAGAGAGAGCGGGAGGGCCGGTGAGCAGTTCTTC
TRBV12-3/TRBV12-4,many,NA,TRBJ2-2,CASSFVQKNTGELFF,TGTGCCAGCAGTTTCGTACAGAAGAACACCGGGGAGCTGTTTTTT
TRBV9,NA,NA,TRBJ1-1,CASCREGGTEAFF,TGTGCCAGCTGCCGGGAGGGTGGCACTGAAGCTTTCTTT
TRBV2,NA,NA,TRBJ2-7,CASSYRIEQYF,TGTGCCAGCAGTTACCGGATCGAGCAGTACTTC
TRBV6-5,NA,NA,TRBJ2-1,CASSYLGSGDEQFF,TGTGCCAGCAGTTACCTGGGCTCAGGCGATGAGCAGTTCTTC
TRBV5-1,few,NA,TRBJ2-7,CASRGTSEQYF,TGCGCCAGCAGGGGGACTTCGGAGCAGTACTTC
TRBV6-4,NA,TRBD1,TRBJ1-5,CASSDPPRQGKRSNQPQHF,TGTGCCAGCAGTGACCCCCCGAGACAGGGGAAAAGAAGCAATCAGCCCCAGCATTTT
TRBV12-3/TRBV12-4,many,TRBD2,TRBJ2-7,CASKRGNYEQYF,TGTGCCAGTAAGCGGGGGAACTACGAGCAGTACTTC
TRBV7-9,few,NA,TRBJ1-3,CASSPAGAFAGNTIYF,TGTGCCAGCAGCCCCGCCGGGGCCTTCGCTGGAAACACCATATATTTT
TRBV12-3/TRBV12-4,NA,NA,TRBJ2-5,CASSLEALQETQYF,TGTGCCAGCAGTTTAGAGGCGCTCCAAGAGACCCAGTACTTC
TRBV6-1,many,NA,TRBJ1-1,CASRGLRGQNTEAFF,TGTGCCAGCAGGGGTCTCAGGGGCCAGAACACTGAAGCTTTCTTT
TRBV5-1,few,TRBD2,TRBJ2-3,CASSLVQRGGRGADTQYF,TGCGCCAGCAGCTTGGTCCAGCGGGGGGGCCGAGGCGCAGATACGCAGTATTTT
TRBV7-3,few,TRBD1,TRBJ2-3,CASSLRGRSTDTQYF,TGTGCCAGCAGCCTCAGGGGGCGAAGCACAGATACGCAGTATTTT
TRBV5-1,NA,TRBD1,TRBJ2-1,CASSPRQGISEQFF,TGCGCCAGCAGCCCTAGACAGGGTATCAGCGAGCAGTTCTTC
TRBV7-2,few,TRBD1,TRBJ1-2,CASSLGTGGYGYTF,TGTGCCAGCAGCTTAGGGACAGGGGGCTATGGCTACACCTTC
TRBV12-5,few,NA,TRBJ1-2,CASGLGLGGHYGYTF,TGTGCTAGTGGTTTGGGTCTGGGGGGTCACTATGGCTACACCTTC
TRBV19,NA,NA,TRBJ1-5,CASSIGNNQPQHF,TGTGCCAGTAGTATAGGTAACAATCAGCCCCAGCATTTT
TRBV4-2,few,TRBD2,TRBJ2-5,CASSQEHRGGLWEETQYF,TGTGCCAGCAGCCAGGAACACCGGGGGGGTCTTTGGGAAGAGACCCAGTACTTC